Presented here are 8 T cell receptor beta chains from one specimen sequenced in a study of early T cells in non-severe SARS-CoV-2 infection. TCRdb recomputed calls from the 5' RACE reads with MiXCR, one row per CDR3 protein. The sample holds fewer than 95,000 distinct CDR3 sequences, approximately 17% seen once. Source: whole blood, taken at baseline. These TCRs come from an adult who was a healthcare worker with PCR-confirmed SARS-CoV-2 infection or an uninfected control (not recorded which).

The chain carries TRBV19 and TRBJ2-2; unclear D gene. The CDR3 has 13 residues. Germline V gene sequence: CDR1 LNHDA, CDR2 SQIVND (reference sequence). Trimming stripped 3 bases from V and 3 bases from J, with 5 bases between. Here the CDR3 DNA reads TGTGCCAGTAGTATGTCAGACACCGGGGAGCTGTTTTTT. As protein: CASSMSDTGELFF. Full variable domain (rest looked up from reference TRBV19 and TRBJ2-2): DGGITQSPKYLFRKEGQNVTLSCEQNLNHDAMYWYRQDPGQGLRLIYYSQIVNDFQKGDIAEGYSVSREKKESFPLTVTSAQKNPTAFYLCASSMSDTGELFFGEGSRLTVL.

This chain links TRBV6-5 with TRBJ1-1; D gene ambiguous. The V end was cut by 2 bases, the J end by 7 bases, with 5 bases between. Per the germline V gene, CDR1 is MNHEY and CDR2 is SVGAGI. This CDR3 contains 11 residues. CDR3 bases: TGTGCCAGCAGTTACGCGAGTGAAGCTTTCTTT. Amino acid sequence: CASSYASEAFF.

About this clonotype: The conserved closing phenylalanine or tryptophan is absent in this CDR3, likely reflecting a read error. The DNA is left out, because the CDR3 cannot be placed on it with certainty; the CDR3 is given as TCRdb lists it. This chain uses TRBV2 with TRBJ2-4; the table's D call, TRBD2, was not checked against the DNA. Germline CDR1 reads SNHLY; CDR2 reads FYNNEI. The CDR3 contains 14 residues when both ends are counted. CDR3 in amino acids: CASTGQGTSGSLAL.

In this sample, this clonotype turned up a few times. The DNA of the CDR3 is TGCGCCAGCAGCCGAATGGCCACCGGGGTGAACTATGGCTACACCTTC. Its protein product is CASSRMATGVNYGYTF. The chain couples TRBV4-3 to TRBJ1-2; no firm D call. V was cut by 4 bases and J by 2 bases, with 17 bases left in between. CDR1 is LGHNA and CDR2 is YSLEER in the germline V gene. The CDR3 has 16 amino acids.

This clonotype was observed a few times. CDR3 loop: CASSQAGGWGNSPLHF. CDR3 in DNA: TGTGCCAGCAGCCAAGCAGGGGGTTGGGGCAATTCACCCCTCCACTTT. This sequence joins TRBV3-1 and TRBJ1-6, with 7 bases aligning to TRBD1. Germline V gene lookup returns CDR1 LGHDT and CDR2 YNNKEL (reference sequence). CDR3 size: 16 residues. V gave up 1 base and J gave up 7 bases; unmatched junction bases: 7.

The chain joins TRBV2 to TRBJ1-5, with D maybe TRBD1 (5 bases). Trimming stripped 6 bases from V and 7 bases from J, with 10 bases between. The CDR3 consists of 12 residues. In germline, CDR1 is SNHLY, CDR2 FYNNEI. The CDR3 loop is CASRGTGQPQHF. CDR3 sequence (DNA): TGTGCCAGCAGGGGGACTGGGCAGCCCCAGCATTTT.

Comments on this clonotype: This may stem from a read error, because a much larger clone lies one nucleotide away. CDR3 loop: CASSYSTSGANVLTF. CDR3 bases: TGTGCCAGCAGTTACTCGACCTCTGGGGCCAACGTCCTGACTTTC. The V gene is TRBV6-2 or TRBV6-3, the J gene TRBJ2-6, with no clear D. CDR1 and CDR2 from the germline V gene are MNHEY and SVGEGT. Trimming left V 0 bases short and J 0 bases short, with 3 bases between. The CDR3 sequence is 15 residues long.

This CDR3 reads CASSFSGRNQYF. The CDR3 DNA follows: TGTGCCAGCAGTTTCTCGGGACGCAATCAGTACTTC. The chain employs TRBV28 and TRBJ2-4; D tentatively reads TRBD1 or TRBD2 (5 bases each). The V and J ends lost 3 bases and 12 bases respectively, with 12 bases between them. This CDR3 is 12 amino acids long. Germline CDR1 and CDR2: MDHEN and SYDVKM.